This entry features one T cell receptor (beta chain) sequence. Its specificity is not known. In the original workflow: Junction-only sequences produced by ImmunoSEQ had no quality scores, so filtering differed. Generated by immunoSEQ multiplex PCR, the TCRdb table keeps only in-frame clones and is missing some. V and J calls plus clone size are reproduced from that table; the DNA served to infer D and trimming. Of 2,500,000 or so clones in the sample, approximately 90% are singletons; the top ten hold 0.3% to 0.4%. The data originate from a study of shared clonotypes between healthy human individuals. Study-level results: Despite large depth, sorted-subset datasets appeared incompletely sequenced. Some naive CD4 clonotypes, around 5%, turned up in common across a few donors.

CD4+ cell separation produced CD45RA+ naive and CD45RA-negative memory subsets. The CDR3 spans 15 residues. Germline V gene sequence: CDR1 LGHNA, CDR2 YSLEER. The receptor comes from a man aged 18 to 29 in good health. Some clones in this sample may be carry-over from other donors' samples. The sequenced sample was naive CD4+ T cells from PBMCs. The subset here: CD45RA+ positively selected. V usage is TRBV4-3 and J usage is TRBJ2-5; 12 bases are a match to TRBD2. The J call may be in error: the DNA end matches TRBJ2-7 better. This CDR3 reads CASSRGTSGLYEQYF. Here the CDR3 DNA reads TGCGCCAGCAGCCGAGGGACTAGCGGGCTTTACGAGCAGTACTTC.